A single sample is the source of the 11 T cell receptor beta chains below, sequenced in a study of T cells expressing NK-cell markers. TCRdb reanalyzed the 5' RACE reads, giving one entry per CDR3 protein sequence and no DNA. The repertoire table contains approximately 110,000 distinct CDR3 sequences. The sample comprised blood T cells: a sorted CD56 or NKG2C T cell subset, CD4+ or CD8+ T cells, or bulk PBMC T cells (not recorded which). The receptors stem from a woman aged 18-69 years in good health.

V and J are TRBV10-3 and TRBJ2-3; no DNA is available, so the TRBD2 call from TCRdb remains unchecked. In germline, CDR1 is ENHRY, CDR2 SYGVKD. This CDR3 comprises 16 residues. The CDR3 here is CAISDLLAGSTDTQYF.

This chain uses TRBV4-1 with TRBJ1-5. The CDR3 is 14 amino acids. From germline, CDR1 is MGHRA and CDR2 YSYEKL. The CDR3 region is CASSLTVSNQPQHF.

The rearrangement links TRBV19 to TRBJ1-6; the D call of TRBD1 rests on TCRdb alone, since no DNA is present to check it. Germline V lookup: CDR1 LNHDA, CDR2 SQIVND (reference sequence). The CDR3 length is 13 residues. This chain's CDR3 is CATTSGGNSPLHF.

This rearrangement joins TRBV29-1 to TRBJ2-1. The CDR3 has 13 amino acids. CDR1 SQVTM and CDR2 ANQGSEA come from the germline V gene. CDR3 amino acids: CSVEAVAYNEQFF.

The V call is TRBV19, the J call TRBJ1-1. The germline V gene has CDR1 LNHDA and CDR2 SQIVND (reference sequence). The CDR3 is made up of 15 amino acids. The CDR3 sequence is CASRPFSPQNTEAFF. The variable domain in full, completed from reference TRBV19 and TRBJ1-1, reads DGGITQSPKYLFRKEGQNVTLSCEQNLNHDAMYWYRQDPGQGLRLIYYSQIVNDFQKGDIAEGYSVSREKKESFPLTVTSAQKNPTAFYLCASRPFSPQNTEAFFGQGTRLTVV.

The CDR3 loop is CATSHRGTDTQYF. This chain uses TRBV12-3 or TRBV12-4 with TRBJ2-3. There are 13 residues in the CDR3.

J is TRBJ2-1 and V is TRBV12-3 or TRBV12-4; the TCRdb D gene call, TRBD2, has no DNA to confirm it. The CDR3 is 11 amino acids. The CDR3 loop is CASAGSNEQFF.

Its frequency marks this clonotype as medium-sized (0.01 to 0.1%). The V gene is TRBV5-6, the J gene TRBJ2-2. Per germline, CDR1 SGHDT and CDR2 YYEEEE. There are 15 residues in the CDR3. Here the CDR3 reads CASSFGETNTGELFF.

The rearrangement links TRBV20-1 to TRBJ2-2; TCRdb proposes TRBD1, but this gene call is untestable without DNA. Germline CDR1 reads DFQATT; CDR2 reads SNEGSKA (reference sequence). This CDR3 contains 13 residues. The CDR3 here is CSPWGLLTGELFF.

The CDR3 sequence: CASRVLDEWGGYNEQFF. The chain recombines TRBV6-2 or TRBV6-3 with TRBJ2-1. Germline V lookup: CDR1 MNHEY, CDR2 SVGEGT. This CDR3 contains 17 residues.

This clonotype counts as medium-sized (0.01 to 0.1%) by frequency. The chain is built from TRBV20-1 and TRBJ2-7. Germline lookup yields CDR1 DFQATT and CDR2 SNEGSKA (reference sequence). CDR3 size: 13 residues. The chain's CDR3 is CSAPRRDNYEQYF.